The 28 T cell receptor beta chains reported below all come from one sample, sequenced in a study of tumor-infiltrating lymphocytes in oesophageal squamous cell carcinoma. TCRdb analysed the PCR reads with MiXCR anew, one entry per CDR3 protein. Of fewer than 15,000 distinct CDR3 sequences listed, less than 55% were seen once; the top ten hold 11% to 15%. Sequencing used normal esophageal tissue next to the tumor. Receptors originate from a male donor with esophageal squamous cell carcinoma.

About this clonotype: The CDR3 ends on some other residue instead of the conserved phenylalanine or tryptophan, so this is likely a read error. The DNA is omitted, as the CDR3 cannot be located on it reliably, and the CDR3 follows TCRdb's listing. The chain recombines TRBV28 with TRBJ2-3; the table's D call, TRBD2, has no DNA check behind it. The CDR3 length is 17 residues, termini included. Germline V gives CDR1 MDHEN, CDR2 SYDVKM. The CDR3: CASSFSGGPYPEQYFGS.

This clonotype rates as medium-sized (0.01 to 0.1%). The J gene is TRBJ1-2, the V gene TRBV28, with 7 bases lining up with TRBD1. The V segment lost 4 bases and the J segment 4 bases; nucleotides outside the gene matches: 3. Per germline, CDR1 MDHEN and CDR2 SYDVKM. There are 13 residues in the CDR3. CDR3 coding DNA: TGTGCCAGCAGTTCACAGGGGAGCTATGGCTACACCTTC. Its translation is CASSSQGSYGYTF.

About this clonotype itself: The CDR3 ends on some other residue instead of the conserved phenylalanine or tryptophan, so this is likely a read error. The DNA is left out, because the CDR3 cannot be placed on it with certainty; the CDR3 is given as TCRdb lists it. This rearrangement joins TRBV6-4 to TRBJ2-3; no check of the table's D call, TRBD1, against the DNA was made. Germline V CDR1 and CDR2: MRHNA, SNTAGT. With termini counted, the CDR3 has 15 amino acids. Here the CDR3 reads CASTHREIGRMSSSS.

This clonotype was observed at least ten times. V usage is TRBV27 and J usage is TRBJ1-2, with D unclear. This CDR3 is built from 14 residues. V lost 0 bases, J lost 4 bases, and 9 bases lay in between. Germline V gene sequence: CDR1 MNHEY, CDR2 SMNVEV (reference sequence). Here the CDR3 DNA reads TGTGCCAGCAGTTTATCGTATGGTAGCTATGGCTACACCTTC. Amino acid sequence: CASSLSYGSYGYTF.

This clonotype was seen a few times. The gene calls are TRBV5-5 and TRBJ1-1; unclear D gene. V was trimmed by 5 bases and J by 5 bases, leaving 16 bases between them. CDR3 size: 14 residues. CDR1 SGHKS and CDR2 YYEKEE come from the germline V gene (reference sequence). CDR3 in amino acids: CASSPWEGGTEAFF. The CDR3 DNA is TGTGCCAGCAGTCCTTGGGAAGGAGGTACTGAAGCTTTCTTT.

This chain connects TRBV19 to TRBJ2-3; a possible D gene is TRBD1 (6 bases). The end of the DNA aligns better with TRBJ1-3, so the J call may be wrong. The CDR3 runs 16 residues. From germline, CDR1 is LNHDA and CDR2 SQIVND (reference sequence). For the CDR3, the DNA is TGTGCCAGCGGACTTGGGGGCTCGAGCTCTGGAAACACCATATATTTT. Protein sequence: CASGLGGSSSGNTIYF.

Details on this clonotype: The junction and the germline gene differ at one end; a read error may be behind it. V usage is TRBV7-6 and J usage is TRBJ2-7; D unresolved. The length of the CDR3 is 14 residues. Germline V CDR1 and CDR2: SGHVS, FNYEAQ. The CDR3 coding sequence is TGTGCCAGCAACTATACCACGGTCTCCTACGAGCAGTACTTT. Its protein is CASNYTTVSYEQYF. The complete variable domain, with remaining parts taken from reference TRBV7-6 and TRBJ2-7, reads GAGVSQSPRYKVTKRGQDVALRCDPISGHVSLYWYRQALGQGPEFLTYFNYEAQQDKSGLPNDRFSAERPEGSISTLTIQRTEQRDSAMYRCASNYTTVSYEQYFGPGTRLTVT.

The chain has TRBV11-2 and TRBJ2-5, with 7 bases lining up with TRBD2. With the DNA end fitting TRBJ2-1 better, the J assignment may be wrong. This CDR3 contains 15 residues. Germline V gives CDR1 SGHAT, CDR2 FQNNGV. CDR3 residues: CASSYTSGTYNEQFF. In DNA, the CDR3 is TGTGCCAGCAGCTACACAAGCGGGACCTACAATGAGCAGTTCTTC.

In this sample, this clonotype turned up once. The CDR3 is CASSLVGAVEQYF. CDR3 sequence (DNA): TGTGCCAGCAGCTTAGTAGGGGCGGTCGAGCAGTACTTC. The rearrangement joins TRBV7-2 to TRBJ2-3; a weak D match, TRBD1 (5 bases). The end of the DNA is better explained by TRBJ2-7, so the J call may be wrong. The CDR3 covers 13 residues. In germline, CDR1 is SGHTA, CDR2 FQGNSA.

This chain connects TRBV20-1 to TRBJ2-5; 7 nucleotides agree with TRBD1. CDR1 and CDR2 from the germline V gene are DFQATT and SNEGSKA (reference sequence). The ends lost 6 bases at V and 5 bases at J; junction bases unmatched: 9. The CDR3 spans 13 residues. CDR3 coding DNA: TGCAGTGCCTCAGACAGGGTGTATGAGACCCAGTACTTC. Amino acids: CSASDRVYETQYF.

The CDR3 is CASSRDPRTDTQYF. The CDR3 DNA reads as TGTGCCAGCAGCCGGGACCCCCGCACAGATACGCAGTATTTT. The chain uses TRBV5-3 and TRBJ2-3, with D perhaps being TRBD1 or TRBD2 (5 bases each). TRBV5-3 is recorded as an ORF, its role being uncertain. The CDR3 extends over 14 amino acids. The germline V and J ends were trimmed by 8 bases and 1 base, with 14 bases remaining between them.

V usage is TRBV6-1 and J usage is TRBJ2-3, with 9 bases fitting TRBD1. TRBJ2-7 explains the end of the DNA better; the J call may be wrong. CDR1 and CDR2 from the germline V gene are MNHNS and SASEGT. The CDR3 loop spans 14 amino acids. In DNA form, the CDR3 reads TGTGCCAGCAGTGAACGACAGGGGGTCTATGAGCAGTACTTC. Translated, it gives CASSERQGVYEQYF.

This clonotype appeared many times. The chain links TRBV7-2 to TRBJ1-2; no clear D gene. The CDR3 runs 15 residues. CDR1 is SGHTA and CDR2 is FQGNSA in the germline V gene. V shed 5 bases and J shed 3 bases, with 16 bases lying between them. The CDR3 nucleotides are TGTGCCAGCAGCGTCGGGCAGATAACGGACTATGGCTACACCTTC. Protein: CASSVGQITDYGYTF. Complete variable domain (other parts from reference TRBV7-2 and TRBJ1-2): GAGVSQSPSNKVTEKGKDVELRCDPISGHTALYWYRQSLGQGLEFLIYFQGNSAPDKSGLPSDRFSAERTGGSVSTLTIQRTQQEDSAVYLCASSVGQITDYGYTFGSGTRLTVV.

This CDR3 reads CASSSIGGSTGELFF. The CDR3 DNA is TGTGCCAGCAGTTCCATAGGGGGTTCCACCGGGGAGCTGTTTTTT. This rearrangement joins TRBV12-3 or TRBV12-4 to TRBJ2-2; a possible D gene is TRBD1 (6 bases). The CDR3 is made up of 15 amino acids. Trimming pared 4 bases from V and 4 bases from J, leaving 13 bases between.

Of note for this clonotype: One end of the junction fails to match germline, which may point to a read error. The CDR3 region has the DNA TGTGCCAGCAGTGAAAAGGAGAATTCACCCCTCCACTTC. This sequence encodes CASSEKENSPLHF. The V and J genes are TRBV6-1 and TRBJ2-3; D is undetermined. The CDR3 sequence is 13 residues long. Per the germline V gene, CDR1 is MNHNS and CDR2 is SASEGT.

By frequency in the sample, this clonotype is medium-sized. The V gene is TRBV27, the J gene TRBJ2-3, with 10 bases matching TRBD2. The trim removed 5 bases at V and 0 bases at J, leaving 5 bases unmatched. The CDR3 sequence is 16 residues long. CDR1 and CDR2 from the germline V gene are MNHEY and SMNVEV (reference sequence). CDR3 sequence reads: CASSPRTSGSTDTQYF. The DNA of the CDR3 is TGTGCCAGCAGTCCCAGGACTAGCGGTAGCACAGATACGCAGTATTTT.

J is TRBJ1-1 and V is TRBV7-3; the D gene is possibly TRBD2 (5 bases). The J call may not be correct, given that the DNA end is closer to TRBJ2-2. This CDR3 contains 15 residues. Germline lookup yields CDR1 SGHTA and CDR2 FQGTGA. The CDR3 spells CASSLTSAFTGELFF. CDR3 nucleotides: TGTGCCAGCAGCTTAACTAGCGCGTTCACCGGGGAGCTGTTTTTT.

This clonotype occurred many times. The chain couples TRBV2 to TRBJ2-1, with 9 bases aligning to TRBD2. The trim removed 7 bases at V and 9 bases at J, leaving 10 bases unmatched. This CDR3 is built from 14 residues. The germline gives CDR1 SNHLY, CDR2 FYNNEI. The chain's CDR3 is CASKVGTSSGEQFF. DNA of the CDR3: TGTGCCAGCAAAGTCGGGACTAGCTCAGGTGAGCAGTTCTTC.

Concerning this clonotype itself: The CDR3 ends on some other residue instead of the conserved phenylalanine or tryptophan, so this is likely a read error. No DNA is shown, since the ends of the CDR3 on it are uncertain; the CDR3 is the one TCRdb lists. The chain has TRBV7-2 and TRBJ2-3; the listed D gene, TRBD1, was not tested against the DNA. CDR1 is SGHTA, CDR2 FQGNSA, per germline. The CDR3 has 17 amino acids, counting both end residues. The CDR3 is CASRPGTGGEMSSSSVR.

The DNA of the CDR3 is TGTGCCAGCAGCTTAGGGACTAGCTACAATGAGCAGTTCTTC. It specifies CASSLGTSYNEQFF. V gene TRBV7-3 combines with J gene TRBJ2-7, with 8 bases fitting TRBD2. The better agreement between TRBJ2-1 and the DNA end casts doubt on the J call. Germline values: CDR1 SGHTA, CDR2 FQGTGA. The CDR3 covers 14 residues.

The V call is TRBV7-9, the J call TRBJ2-5, with D possibly TRBD1 on 6 matching bases. Matching the DNA end better, TRBJ2-1 makes the J call doubtful. This CDR3 region has 12 residues. CDR1 SEHNR and CDR2 FQNEAQ come from the germline V gene (reference sequence). CDR3 loop: CAAGDGPSEQFF. In DNA form, the CDR3 reads TGTGCCGCAGGGGATGGGCCTAGTGAGCAGTTCTTC.

The V call is TRBV7-8, the J call TRBJ2-5; D is undetermined. The CDR3 is made up of 12 amino acids. The germline V gene has CDR1 SGHVS and CDR2 FQNEAQ. Trimming left V 3 bases short and J 11 bases short, with 13 bases between. In DNA, the CDR3 is TGTGCCAGCAGCTTCATCGGAGATACGCAGTACTTC. Translated, it gives CASSFIGDTQYF.

About this clonotype itself: Since the CDR3 does not end with the conserved phenylalanine or tryptophan, this likely comes from a read error. It is unclear where the CDR3 begins or ends on the DNA, so no DNA is shown, and the CDR3 is as TCRdb lists it. The rearrangement uses TRBV28 and TRBJ1-1; TRBD1, the table's D call, lacks a check against the DNA. With termini counted, the CDR3 has 17 amino acids. CDR1 is MDHEN and CDR2 is SYDVKM in the germline V gene. The CDR3 region is CASSLVGQGAGGYTFGS.

This clonotype occurred a few times. V gene TRBV7-6 combines with J gene TRBJ2-5; D possibly corresponds to TRBD1 (5 bases). Germline V gives CDR1 SGHVS, CDR2 FNYEAQ. V lost 5 bases, J lost 2 bases, and 15 bases lay in between. The CDR3 loop spans 15 amino acids. The CDR3 nucleotides are TGTGCCAGCAGCCTTACAGGTATCGGGCAAGAGACCCAGTACTTC. Translation gives CASSLTGIGQETQYF.

The chain couples TRBV6-8 to TRBJ2-3, with TRBD2 as a possible D gene (5 bases). The last part of the DNA fits TRBJ2-1 better; the J call may be wrong. Germline CDR1 MNHGY, CDR2 SAAAGT. The CDR3 has 16 residues. For the CDR3, the DNA is TGTGCCAGCAGATCCCAGACTCCTGTCGGGATAGATACGCAGTTCTTC. This sequence encodes CASRSQTPVGIDTQFF.

By sample fraction, this clonotype is medium-sized. The V and J genes are TRBV7-9 and TRBJ2-2; TRBD2 is a possible D gene (5 bases). Trimming took 6 bases from V and 5 from J, leaving 16 bases between them. Germline-derived CDR1 and CDR2 are SEHNR and FQNEAQ (reference sequence). CDR3 length equals 15 residues. The CDR3 here is CASRLPGLQTGELFF. CDR3 bases: TGTGCCAGCAGGTTACCGGGATTACAAACCGGGGAGCTGTTTTTT.

The genes are TRBV7-3 and TRBJ2-3; possible D gene TRBD1, 5 bases. Germline CDR1 is SGHTA and CDR2 is FQGTGA. The CDR3 is made up of 13 amino acids. Trimming removed 3 bases at V and 6 bases at J, with 10 bases between. CDR3 residues: CASSFGPGDTQYF. The CDR3 nucleotides are TGTGCCAGCAGCTTTGGCCCAGGGGATACGCAGTATTTT.

Concerning this clonotype itself: This CDR3 fails to terminate in the conserved phenylalanine or tryptophan, so it likely reflects a read error. The DNA is left out, because the CDR3 cannot be placed on it with certainty; the CDR3 is given as TCRdb lists it. This chain joins TRBV7-2 and TRBJ2-5; the table names TRBD1, a call not compared with the DNA. Germline CDR1 reads SGHTA; CDR2 reads FQGNSA. Both ends counted, the CDR3 spans 16 residues. The CDR3 sequence is CASNTGLKRYEQYFGN.